This TCR beta chain appears in the sequencing data of a study of T cell responses to AZD1222 COVID-19 vaccine. Study results and limitations: Repertoires were collected only later (after the peak T cell response had occurred). Regions 160-218 and 743-854 held dominance among vaccine-associated CD4 TCRs, which spanned spike.

Only in-frame clones appear in the TCRdb table, and some are missing; sequencing was by immunoSEQ multiplex PCR. The sample has approximately 61,000 clones; around 81% are singletons. This clone was found a few times. Its specificity is not known. The material sequenced was peripheral blood, taken 28 days after the second AZD1222 dose. The TCR was taken from an adult who received the AZD1222 COVID-19 vaccine.

CDR3 nucleotides: TGCAGTGCTCGAGGGGGTTACGAGCAGTACTTC. Encoded protein: CSARGGYEQYF. The chain recombines TRBV20-1 with TRBJ2-7; D possibly corresponds to TRBD1 (6 bases). The CDR3 consists of 11 residues. V lost 5 bases to trimming and J lost 4 bases, with 9 bases between them. Germline values: CDR1 DFQATT, CDR2 SNEGSKA (reference sequence).